Listed below are T cell receptor beta chains from one sample, sequenced in a study of shared clonotypes between healthy human individuals. Data came from immunoSEQ multiplex PCR; TCRdb stores just in-frame clones and leaves some out. Of about 1,500,000 clones in the sample, around 97% were seen once. The sequenced sample consisted of naive CD4+ T cells sorted from blood. Receptor source: a man younger than 40 in good health. Each CDR3 is given with its conserved first and last residue. The D gene is left open where the match is weak. The size field is filled for only some rows; it gives once, few, many or a size class.

>TRBJ2-7|-|TRBV10-3|-
CAISESSSSLDEQYF
TGTGCCATCAGTGAGTCGTCGTCTAGCCTTGACGAGCAGTACTTC
>TRBJ2-1|-|TRBV7-3|TRBD2
CASSFSAGGPSEQFF
TGTGCCAGCAGCTTCTCAGCGGGAGGTCCAAGTGAGCAGTTCTTC
>TRBJ2-1|-|TRBV5-1|-
CASSLGGWSNEQFF
TGCGCCAGCAGCTTGGGGGGGTGGAGCAATGAGCAGTTCTTC
>TRBJ2-6|once|TRBV28|TRBD2
CASTSPGRAFGANVLTF
TGTGCCAGCACCTCCCCCGGGAGGGCTTTTGGGGCCAACGTCCTGACTTTC
>TRBJ2-7|once|TRBV11-3|-
CASSSPPSYEQYF
TGTGCCAGCAGCTCGCCTCCCTCCTACGAGCAGTACTTC
>TRBJ2-5|-|TRBV29-1|-
CSVEGGPEQYF
TGCAGCGTTGAGGGCGGACCGGAGCAGTACTTC
>TRBJ2-5|-|TRBV5-1|TRBD1
CASSPYRGPQETQYF
TGCGCCAGCAGCCCCTACAGGGGGCCTCAGGAGACCCAGTACTTC
>TRBJ1-2|-|TRBV28|-
CASSPSGFYGYTF
TGTGCCAGCAGTCCCTCGGGCTTCTATGGCTACACCTTC
>TRBJ2-3|-|TRBV7-9|-
CASRAGESTDTQYF
TGTGCCAGCAGGGCTGGGGAAAGCACAGATACGCAGTATTTT
>TRBJ2-3|-|TRBV15|-
CATSRDGADTQYF
TGTGCCACCAGCAGAGATGGCGCAGATACGCAGTATTTT
>TRBJ2-4|-|TRBV18|TRBD2
CASSPGLAGGGAKNIQYF
TGTGCCAGCTCACCTGGACTAGCGGGAGGTGGGGCCAAAAACATTCAGTACTTC
>TRBJ1-3|-|TRBV5-4|-
CASSDGGTIYF
TGTGCCAGCAGCGACGGGGGCACCATATATTTT
>TRBJ2-7|-|TRBV23-1|-
CASSQPNRSSRVPDEQYF
TGCGCCAGCAGTCAACCAAATCGATCCTCCAGGGTCCCTGACGAGCAGTACTTC
>TRBJ1-1|-|TRBV7-2|-
CASSSNSDAYTEAFF
TGTGCCAGCAGCTCGAACAGCGATGCGTACACTGAAGCTTTCTTT
>TRBJ2-7|-|TRBV5-1|-
CASSFEGRGYEQYF
TGCGCCAGCAGCTTCGAAGGGAGAGGCTACGAGCAGTACTTC
>TRBJ2-5|-|TRBV5-6|TRBD2
CASSRLAGVRVGTQYF
TGTGCCAGCAGCCGACTAGCGGGGGTTAGGGTAGGGACCCAGTACTTC
>TRBJ2-1|-|TRBV7-2|TRBD2
CASSLGARGRAWMGEQFF
TGTGCCAGCAGCTTAGGAGCACGCGGGAGGGCCTGGATGGGTGAGCAGTTCTTC
>TRBJ2-7|-|TRBV7-5|-
CVRSPPGVLYEQYF
TGTGTCAGAAGTCCCCCCGGTGTTCTATACGAGCAGTACTTC
>TRBJ2-3|-|TRBV7-3|-
CASSLTRSGLNTQYF
TGTGCCAGCAGCTTAACACGGTCGGGTCTAAATACGCAGTATTTT
>TRBJ2-1|-|TRBV19|-
CASSGSLRSSNEQFF
TGTGCCAGTAGTGGTAGCTTACGATCGTCCAATGAGCAGTTCTTC
>TRBJ2-5|-|TRBV5-4|-
CASSLDTQETQYF
TGTGCCAGCAGCTTGGATACCCAAGAGACCCAGTACTTC
>TRBJ2-1|-|TRBV28|-
CASSSTSPQFF
TGTGCCAGCAGTTCGACTTCGCCGCAGTTCTTC
>TRBJ2-5|-|TRBV6-5|-
CASSYSSVGETQYF
TGTGCCAGCAGTTACTCGAGTGTAGGGGAGACCCAGTACTTC
>TRBJ1-2|-|TRBV9|TRBD1
CASSIGTGGPVGYTF
TGTGCCAGCAGCATCGGGACAGGGGGTCCCGTTGGCTACACCTTC